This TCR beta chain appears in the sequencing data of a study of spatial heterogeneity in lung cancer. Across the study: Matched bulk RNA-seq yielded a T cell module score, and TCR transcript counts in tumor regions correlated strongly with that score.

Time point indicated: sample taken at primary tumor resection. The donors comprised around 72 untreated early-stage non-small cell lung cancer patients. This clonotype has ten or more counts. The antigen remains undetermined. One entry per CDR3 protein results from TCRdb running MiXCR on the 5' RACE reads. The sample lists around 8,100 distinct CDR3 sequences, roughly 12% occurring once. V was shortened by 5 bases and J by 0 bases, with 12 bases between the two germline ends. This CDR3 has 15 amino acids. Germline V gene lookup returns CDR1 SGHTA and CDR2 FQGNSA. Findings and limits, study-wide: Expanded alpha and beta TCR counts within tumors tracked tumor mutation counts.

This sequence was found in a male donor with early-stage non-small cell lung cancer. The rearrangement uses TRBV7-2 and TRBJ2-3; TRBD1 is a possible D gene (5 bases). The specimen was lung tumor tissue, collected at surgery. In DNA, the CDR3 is TGTGCCAGCAGCCCAACACAGGCTAGCACAGATACGCAGTATTTT. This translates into CASSPTQASTDTQYF.